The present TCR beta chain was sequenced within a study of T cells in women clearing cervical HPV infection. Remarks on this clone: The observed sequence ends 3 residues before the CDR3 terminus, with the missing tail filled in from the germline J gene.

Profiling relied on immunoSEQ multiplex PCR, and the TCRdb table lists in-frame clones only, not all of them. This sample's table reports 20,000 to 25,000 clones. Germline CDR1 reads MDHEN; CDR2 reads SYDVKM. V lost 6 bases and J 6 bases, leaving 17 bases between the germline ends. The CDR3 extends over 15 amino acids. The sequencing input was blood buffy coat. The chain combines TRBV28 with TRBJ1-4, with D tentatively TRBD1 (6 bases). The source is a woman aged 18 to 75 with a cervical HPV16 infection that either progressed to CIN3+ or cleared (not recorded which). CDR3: CASRPEDRSDEKLFF. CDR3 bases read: TGTGCCAGCAGGCCGGAGGACAGAAGCGATGAAAAA.